The 32 T cell receptor beta chains reported below all come from one sample, sequenced in a study of T cells after somatic rescue of genetic block. The assay was immunoSEQ multiplex PCR, and TCRdb's table has in-frame clones only and misses some. The data hold around 12,000 clones, with less than 85% observed a single time. Sequenced material: peripheral blood mononuclear cells (PBMCs). The receptors were gathered from a boy aged 5-17 years.

This clone has just one count. The chain has TRBV5-4 and TRBJ2-5; D is ambiguous. The V gene lost 1 base and the J gene lost 4 bases, with 11 bases spanning the gap. Per germline, CDR1 SGHNT and CDR2 YYREEE (reference sequence). This CDR3 contains 14 residues. CDR3 protein: CASSLSQVRETQYF. DNA for the CDR3: TGTGCCAGCAGCTTGAGTCAAGTTCGAGAGACCCAGTACTTC.

This chain connects TRBV5-4 to TRBJ1-2, with D perhaps matching TRBD1 (6 bases). CDR3 length equals 15 residues. V shed 4 bases and J shed 4 bases, with 17 bases lying between them. CDR1 is SGHNT and CDR2 is YYREEE in the germline V gene (reference sequence). CDR3 nucleotide sequence: TGTGCCAGCAGCCCGGGGCCAGGGGAAGGCTATGGCTACACCTTC. This translates into CASSPGPGEGYGYTF.

The gene calls are TRBV7-9 and TRBJ2-7; 7 bases are a match to TRBD1. The CDR3 is made up of 15 amino acids. The trim removed 6 bases at V and 0 bases at J, leaving 8 bases unmatched. CDR1 and CDR2 from the germline V gene are SEHNR and FQNEAQ (reference sequence). The CDR3 is CASRLTEGASYEQYF. The CDR3, as DNA: TGTGCCAGCAGGCTCACCGAGGGGGCCTCCTACGAGCAGTACTTC.

V gene TRBV5-1 combines with J gene TRBJ2-5, with D perhaps matching TRBD1 (6 bases). Deletions cut 5 bases from V and 0 bases from J, with 11 bases between. The germline gives CDR1 SGHRS, CDR2 YFSETQ. The CDR3 extends over 14 amino acids. The CDR3 sequence: CASRFRGDQETQYF. In DNA form, the CDR3 reads TGCGCCAGCAGATTCAGGGGCGACCAAGAGACCCAGTACTTC.

The rearrangement uses TRBV5-1 and TRBJ2-1; 8 bases line up with TRBD2. CDR1 and CDR2 from the germline V gene are SGHRS and YFSETQ. Trimming took 4 bases from V and 7 from J; bases not matched to a gene: 7. This CDR3 has 14 residues. Here the CDR3 reads CASSGTRLSNEQFF. Here the CDR3 DNA reads TGCGCCAGCAGCGGGACTAGGTTGTCTAATGAGCAGTTCTTC.

This clone was seen only once. CDR3 coding DNA: TGTGCCAGTACCCCACTTGGGGCGCAGTCCGTACGTAGCACAGATACGCAGTATTTT. It codes for CASTPLGAQSVRSTDTQYF. This sequence joins TRBV19 and TRBJ2-3; a possible D gene is TRBD1 (5 bases). From germline, CDR1 is LNHDA and CDR2 SQIVND (reference sequence). This CDR3 is built from 19 residues. V was clipped by 7 bases and J by 0 bases, with 26 bases between them.

The chain is built from TRBV6-5 and TRBJ1-5; D not certain. V dropped 0 bases and J dropped 6 bases, with 6 bases sitting between them. The CDR3 is 13 amino acids. The V gene's germline CDR1 is MNHEY and CDR2 SVGAGI. DNA of the CDR3: TGTGCCAGCAGTTACTCACGGGGTCAGCCCCAGCATTTT. Its protein is CASSYSRGQPQHF.

Only one count was recorded for this clone. The chain combines TRBV23-1 with TRBJ2-7; no reliable D call. TRBV23-1 is an open reading frame whose function is uncertain. V was pared by 0 bases and J by 9 bases, with 6 bases between. The CDR3 runs to 11 residues. The CDR3 protein is CASSQSGTQYF. DNA of the CDR3: TGCGCCAGCAGTCAATCAGGCACGCAGTACTTC.

The chain has TRBV5-4 and TRBJ1-3; 8 positions match TRBD1. CDR1 SGHNT and CDR2 YYREEE come from the germline V gene (reference sequence). The CDR3 spans 11 residues. The ends lost 2 bases at V and 11 bases at J; junction bases unmatched: 0. This CDR3 is CASSLQGAIYF. CDR3 DNA: TGTGCCAGCAGCTTACAGGGGGCCATATATTTT. The whole variable domain, remainder taken from reference TRBV5-4 and TRBJ1-3, is ETGVTQSPTHLIKTRGQQVTLRCSSQSGHNTVSWYQQALGQGPQFIFQYYREEENGRGNFPPRFSGLQFPNYSSELNVNALELDDSALYLCASSLQGAIYFGEGSWLTVV.

The chain carries TRBV5-1 and TRBJ2-3; 9 bases line up with TRBD2. The CDR3 extends over 15 amino acids. V lost 0 bases, J lost 2 bases, and 1 base stayed unmatched. The germline V gene encodes CDR1 SGHRS and CDR2 YFSETQ. DNA of the CDR3: TGCGCCAGCAGCTTGGGCGGGGGGGACACAGATACGCAGTATTTT. Protein: CASSLGGGDTDTQYF. The variable domain in full, with the rest retrieved from reference TRBV5-1 and TRBJ2-3, is KAGVTQTPRYLIKTRGQQVTLSCSPISGHRSVSWYQQTPGQGLQFLFEYFSETQRNKGNFPGRFSGRQFSNSRSEMNVSTLELGDSALYLCASSLGGGDTDTQYFGPGTRLTVL.

The chain joins TRBV14 to TRBJ1-1; TRBD1 might be the D (6 bases). The ends were cut back, 3 bases at V and 1 base at J, with 12 bases in the middle. CDR3 size: 15 residues. Germline V gives CDR1 SGHDN, CDR2 FVKESK. The CDR3 bases are TGTGCCAGCAGCCATATAGGACAGTCGAACACTGAAGCTTTCTTT. Its protein is CASSHIGQSNTEAFF.

The J gene is TRBJ1-1, the V gene TRBV5-1; the D is unclear. The V end lost 0 bases, the J end lost 2 bases, and 8 bases lay between the germline ends. This CDR3 contains 14 residues. CDR1 is SGHRS and CDR2 is YFSETQ in the germline V gene. The CDR3 reads CASSLANFNTEAFF. The CDR3 DNA follows: TGCGCCAGCAGCTTGGCGAACTTTAACACTGAAGCTTTCTTT.

The chain couples TRBV18 to TRBJ2-1; tentative D call: TRBD1 (5 bases). This CDR3 region has 14 residues. Germline values: CDR1 KGHSH, CDR2 LQKENI. Trimming removed 2 bases from V and 2 bases from J, with 7 bases in between. The CDR3 DNA sequence: TGTGCCAGCTCACCATGGACAACCTACAATGAGCAGTTCTTC. It yields the protein CASSPWTTYNEQFF.

The rearrangement links TRBV27 to TRBJ2-1, with 12 bases aligning to TRBD2. Germline CDR1 is MNHEY and CDR2 is SMNVEV (reference sequence). With 1 base clipped from V and 7 bases from J, the junction kept 5 bases outside the gene matches. The CDR3 length is 16 residues. The CDR3 coding sequence is TGTGCCAGCAGTTTATTCCTAGCGGGGGGGCGAAATGAGCAGTTCTTC. This encodes CASSLFLAGGRNEQFF.

The chain employs TRBV20-1 and TRBJ2-7; D possibly corresponds to TRBD1 (6 bases). There are 11 residues in the CDR3. Germline lookup yields CDR1 DFQATT and CDR2 SNEGSKA (reference sequence). The CDR3 here is CRLQGAYEQYF. CDR3 nucleotide sequence: TGCAGGCTACAGGGAGCCTACGAGCAGTACTTC.

The rearrangement links TRBV11-2 to TRBJ2-1; D might be TRBD2 (6 bases). The V end lost 1 base, the J end lost 15 bases, and 16 bases lay between the germline ends. The CDR3 loop spans 13 amino acids. The germline gives CDR1 SGHAT, CDR2 FQNNGV. The CDR3 region has the DNA TGTGCCAGCAGCTTAGGACTAGAGCTGAGCCCGTTCTTC. Residues: CASSLGLELSPFF.

The J gene is TRBJ2-2, the V gene TRBV6-1; TRBD1 matches 9 bases. Germline-derived CDR1 and CDR2 are MNHNS and SASEGT. This CDR3 has 16 amino acids. V dropped 4 bases and J dropped 1; count of bases not matched to a gene: 4. CDR3 sequence (DNA): TGTGCCAGCAGTGGACCGGGACAGGGGAACACCGGGGAGCTGTTTTTT. Protein product: CASSGPGQGNTGELFF.

The chain is built from TRBV25-1 and TRBJ2-1; D unclear. The V and J ends lost 6 bases and 4 bases respectively, with 10 bases between them. This CDR3 comprises 13 residues. CDR1 is MGHDK, CDR2 SYGVNS, per germline. CDR3 in amino acids: CASREFLYNEQFF. CDR3 bases: TGTGCCAGCAGAGAGTTCCTTTACAATGAGCAGTTCTTC.

The chain couples TRBV5-6 to TRBJ2-7; the match to TRBD1 covers 11 bases. Germline V lookup: CDR1 SGHDT, CDR2 YYEEEE. The trim removed 4 bases at V and 2 bases at J, leaving 5 bases unmatched. CDR3 length: 15 residues. The CDR3 loop is CASSLGTGGTYEQYF. The CDR3 region has the DNA TGTGCCAGCAGCCTTGGGACAGGGGGAACCTACGAGCAGTACTTC. Complete variable domain (other parts from reference TRBV5-6 and TRBJ2-7): DAGVTQSPTHLIKTRGQQVTLRCSPKSGHDTVSWYQQALGQGPQFIFQYYEEEERQRGNFPDRFSGHQFPNYSSELNVNALLLGDSALYLCASSLGTGGTYEQYFGPGTRLTVT.

The chain employs TRBV5-4 and TRBJ1-1, with D perhaps matching TRBD1 (6 bases). This CDR3 has 14 residues. The germline CDR1 and CDR2 sequences are SGHNT and YYREEE (reference sequence). V was trimmed by 0 bases and J by 0 bases, leaving 6 bases between them. CDR3 nucleotides: TGTGCCAGCAGCTTGGGACAGGTGAACACTGAAGCTTTCTTT. Translating gives CASSLGQVNTEAFF.

This chain uses TRBV5-8 with TRBJ1-2; D is unresolved. Per germline, CDR1 SGHTS and CDR2 YDEGEE. The CDR3 has 14 amino acids. V was shortened by 0 bases and J by 4 bases, with 10 bases between the two germline ends. The CDR3 DNA sequence: TGTGCCAGCAGCTTGGGCGGGTCAGCCTATGGCTACACCTTC. It codes for CASSLGGSAYGYTF.

In this sample, this clone turned up a few times. CDR3 sequence: CASSVIGQGPWGPDTQYF. The CDR3, as DNA: TGTGCCAGCAGCGTTATCGGACAGGGACCATGGGGACCAGATACGCAGTATTTT. The chain uses TRBV9 and TRBJ2-3; 8 bases are shared with TRBD1. CDR3 length equals 18 residues. CDR1 and CDR2 (germline): SGDLS, YYNGEE. J gave up 4 bases and V 2 bases, and 15 bases lay outside the gene matches.

The chain couples TRBV30 to TRBJ2-1; 7 bases align to TRBD2. V dropped 3 bases and J dropped 4; count of bases not matched to a gene: 15. Germline CDR1 and CDR2: GTSNPN and SVGIG (reference sequence). The CDR3 runs to 17 residues. The CDR3: CAWSPPGLVRRYNEQFF. CDR3 coding DNA: TGTGCCTGGAGCCCCCCTGGACTAGTGAGGAGATACAATGAGCAGTTCTTC.

V gene TRBV5-6 combines with J gene TRBJ2-7; possibly TRBD1 or TRBD2 for D (5 bases each). Trimming removed 0 bases at V and 0 bases at J, with 13 bases between. CDR1 and CDR2 from the germline V gene are SGHDT and YYEEEE. The CDR3 length is 16 residues. The CDR3, as DNA: TGTGCCAGCAGCTTGGGCATGGGGGTTAGCTCCTACGAGCAGTACTTC. Its translation: CASSLGMGVSSYEQYF.

In this sample, this clone is medium-sized. The chain uses TRBV5-1 and TRBJ2-7; no firm D call. The CDR3 consists of 14 residues. V was cut by 4 bases and J by 0 bases, with 11 bases left in between. The germline V gene encodes CDR1 SGHRS and CDR2 YFSETQ. The CDR3 nucleotides read TGCGCCAGCAGCGCCCCGGGTTCCTCCTACGAGCAGTACTTC. It codes for CASSAPGSSYEQYF.

This chain connects TRBV6-5 to TRBJ1-2; 8 nucleotides line up with TRBD1. Unmatched junction bases numbered 2, after V lost 9 bases and J lost 2 bases. Germline assignment: CDR1 MNHEY and CDR2 SVGAGI. CDR3 length: 12 residues. In DNA form, the CDR3 reads TGTGCCAGGAGGACAGGGAACTATGGCTACACCTTC. Translated, it gives CARRTGNYGYTF.

The chain combines TRBV30 with TRBJ2-7, with 8 bases matching TRBD1. Germline values: CDR1 GTSNPN, CDR2 SVGIG (reference sequence). This CDR3 is 14 amino acids long. J was trimmed by 6 bases and V by 2 bases; bases with no gene match: 9. The CDR3 nucleotides are TGTGCCTGGAGTTACCGGGACAGGCTTGCCGAGCAGTACTTC. Amino acids: CAWSYRDRLAEQYF.

The rearrangement joins TRBV11-2 to TRBJ2-1; D is undetermined. Trimming cost V 2 bases and J 3 bases, with 8 bases left between them. This CDR3 has 14 amino acids. Germline V CDR1 and CDR2: SGHAT, FQNNGV. The DNA for the CDR3 is TGTGCCAGCAGCTTACTAACAGTCTACAATGAGCAGTTCTTC. Its translation: CASSLLTVYNEQFF.

The V call is TRBV9, the J call TRBJ1-6; D is perhaps TRBD1 (5 bases). Trimming shortened V by 6 bases and J by 7 bases, and 17 bases separated the two germline ends. CDR1 and CDR2 from the germline V gene are SGDLS and YYNGEE. The CDR3 is made up of 15 amino acids. Written as DNA, the CDR3 is TGTGCCAGCACAACGATCGGGGACCCCAATTCACCCCTCCACTTT. This sequence encodes CASTTIGDPNSPLHF.

This clone was counted a few times. The chain is built from TRBV27 and TRBJ2-2, with D tentatively TRBD2 (5 bases). This CDR3 contains 14 residues. The ends were cut back, 2 bases at V and 6 bases at J, with 10 bases in the middle. The V gene's germline CDR1 is MNHEY and CDR2 SMNVEV (reference sequence). DNA for the CDR3: TGTGCCAGCAGTTTAGTAAGGCGGGCCGGGGAGCTGTTTTTT. It is translated as CASSLVRRAGELFF.

The CDR3 sequence is CASSSPWGYEQYF. CDR3 bases: TGTGCCAGCAGTTCCCCGTGGGGCTACGAGCAGTACTTC. The chain combines TRBV7-9 with TRBJ2-7; D not resolved. The CDR3 is 13 amino acids. Germline V lookup: CDR1 SEHNR, CDR2 FQNEAQ (reference sequence). V shed 6 bases and J shed 3 bases, with 12 bases lying between them.

CDR3 sequence (DNA): TGTGCCAGCAGTTTCTACAGAAATCAGCCCCAGCATTTT. Protein sequence: CASSFYRNQPQHF. This chain uses TRBV28 with TRBJ1-5, with D uncertain. The CDR3 runs to 13 residues. The V end was cut by 3 bases, the J end by 4 bases, with 7 bases between. CDR1 is MDHEN and CDR2 is SYDVKM in the germline V gene.